The 10 T cell receptor beta chains in this list originate from one sample, sequenced in a study of prognosis after radiotherapy for stage I lung cancer. Amplicons of TCR beta CDR3 were generated from genomic DNA by two-round multiplex PCR. With primers specific to each TRBV and TRBJ gene, the first-round PCR was performed. One entry per CDR3 protein, called by TCRdb with MiXCR from the multiplex PCR reads. The data show over 12,000 distinct CDR3 sequences, roughly a quarter seen once. The input for sequencing was PBMCs, taken before or after stereotactic body radiation therapy (not recorded which). These receptors came from a donor aged 50 or older with non-small cell lung cancer.

The table lists this clonotype with many counts. This chain uses TRBV7-3 with TRBJ2-1; a possible D gene is TRBD2 (5 bases). CDR3 length: 15 amino acids. V lost 5 bases to trimming and J lost 1 base, with 12 bases between them. The germline CDR1 and CDR2 sequences are SGHTA and FQGTGA. CDR3 sequence reads: CASSPGILSYNEQFF. The CDR3 DNA reads TGTGCCAGCAGCCCCGGGATATTGTCCTACAATGAGCAGTTCTTC. Complete variable domain (other parts from reference TRBV7-3 and TRBJ2-1): GAGVSQTPSNKVTEKGKYVELRCDPISGHTALYWYRQSLGQGPEFLIYFQGTGAADDSGLPNDRFFAVRPEGSVSTLKIQRTERGDSAVYLCASSPGILSYNEQFFGPGTRLTVL.

Concerning this clonotype: Likely a read error: the CDR3 ends without its conserved phenylalanine or tryptophan. The chain recombines TRBV28 with TRBJ2-1, with 9 bases that match TRBD2. The CDR3 consists of 16 residues. The junction had 13 bases not matched to a gene; V was cut back by 4 bases and J by 9 bases. CDR1 is MDHEN, CDR2 SYDVKM, per germline. The CDR3 here is CASSSLGTSGPSEQFL. The CDR3, as DNA: TGTGCCAGCAGTTCATTGGGTACTAGCGGGCCCTCTGAGCAGTTCCTC.

The table lists this clonotype with a few counts. With a much larger clone just one base away, this may be a read error. Given the absence of the conserved phenylalanine or tryptophan at the CDR3 end, a read error is likely. The J gene is TRBJ1-1, the V gene TRBV6-1; 7 positions match TRBD1. CDR1 and CDR2 from the germline V gene are MNHNS and SASEGT. The CDR3 runs 13 residues. V trimming: 10 bases; J trimming: 4 bases; junction bases outside the gene matches: 9. CDR3 DNA sequence: TGTGCCACCTTATACGACAGGGCCACTGAAGCTTTCCTT. Amino acids: CATLYDRATEAFL.

This clonotype was seen many times. This sequence joins TRBV19 and TRBJ2-7; 16 positions match TRBD2. This CDR3 region has 20 residues. The V gene end was trimmed by 5 bases and the J gene end by 7 bases; junction bases not matched to a gene: 20. Germline CDR1 is LNHDA and CDR2 is SQIVND (reference sequence). The CDR3 DNA reads TGTGCCAGTAGTCCTGACCCCCCGGGACTAGCGGGAGGGCTGACTTCGGAGCAGTACTTC. It encodes CASSPDPPGLAGGLTSEQYF.

This clonotype was detected many times. The rearrangement links TRBV3-1 to TRBJ2-1; D remains ambiguous. V was cut by 0 bases and J by 0 bases, with 9 bases left in between. Germline CDR1 LGHDT, CDR2 YNNKEL (reference sequence). The CDR3 consists of 16 residues. The CDR3 bases are TGTGCCAGCAGCCAAGAGGAGAGTATCTCCTACAATGAGCAGTTCTTC. Amino acid sequence: CASSQEESISYNEQFF.

This clonotype appeared many times. The rearrangement uses TRBV2 and TRBJ1-2; 11 nucleotides agree with TRBD1. This CDR3 contains 17 residues. Trimming at V came to 10 bases and at J to 5 bases, leaving 18 bases not matched to a gene. The germline V gene has CDR1 SNHLY and CDR2 FYNNEI. Written as DNA, the CDR3 is TGTGCCAACGCGGATTTCGGGACAGGGGGTACGAAGTATGGCTACACCTTC. This encodes CANADFGTGGTKYGYTF.

This clonotype was seen at least ten times. The chain couples TRBV9 to TRBJ2-7, with TRBD2 matching 7 bases. Trimming cost V 4 bases and J 0 bases; bases outside gene matches: 7. The CDR3 totals 15 residues. Germline CDR1 is SGDLS and CDR2 is YYNGEE. The CDR3 nucleotides read TGTGCCAGCAGCCTTAGCGGGTATAGCTCCTACGAGCAGTACTTC. Protein sequence: CASSLSGYSSYEQYF.

This clonotype is categorized as medium-sized. J is TRBJ1-2 and V is TRBV5-1, with D maybe TRBD1 (5 bases). The ends were cut back, 4 bases at V and 5 bases at J, with 15 bases in the middle. The CDR3 is made up of 14 amino acids. The germline V gene has CDR1 SGHRS and CDR2 YFSETQ. CDR3 nucleotide sequence: TGCGCCAGCAGCAACGGGGACGGAAGTTATGGCTACACCTTC. It translates to CASSNGDGSYGYTF.

This clonotype was recorded many times. This chain connects TRBV6-2 or TRBV6-3 to TRBJ2-4; TRBD2 matches 14 bases. V trimming: 0 bases; J trimming: 0 bases; junction bases outside the gene matches: 13. The CDR3 loop spans 22 amino acids. The germline V gene has CDR1 MNHEY and CDR2 SVGEGT. CDR3: CASSYSISRLAGGSLAKNIQYF. The CDR3, as DNA: TGTGCCAGCAGTTACTCAATTTCCCGACTAGCGGGAGGGAGCCTAGCCAAAAACATTCAGTACTTC.

This clonotype was detected many times. The CDR3 loop is CASSIGDRGRVDYGYTF. For the CDR3, the DNA is TGTGCCAGTAGTATAGGGGACAGGGGAAGAGTGGACTATGGCTACACCTTC. The chain has TRBV19 and TRBJ1-2, with TRBD1 matching 10 bases. The CDR3 contains 17 residues. The V segment lost 1 base and the J segment 3 bases; nucleotides outside the gene matches: 8. CDR1 and CDR2 (germline): LNHDA, SQIVND (reference sequence).